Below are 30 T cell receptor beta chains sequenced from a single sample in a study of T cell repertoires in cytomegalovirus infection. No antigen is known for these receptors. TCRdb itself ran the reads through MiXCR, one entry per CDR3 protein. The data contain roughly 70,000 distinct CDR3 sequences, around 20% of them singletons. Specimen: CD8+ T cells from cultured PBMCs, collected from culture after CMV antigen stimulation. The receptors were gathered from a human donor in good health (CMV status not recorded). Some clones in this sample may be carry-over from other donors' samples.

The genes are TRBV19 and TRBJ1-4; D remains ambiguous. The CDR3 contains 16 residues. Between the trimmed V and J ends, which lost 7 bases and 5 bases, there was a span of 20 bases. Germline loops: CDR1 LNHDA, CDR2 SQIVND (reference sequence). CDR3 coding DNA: TGTGCCAGTACCTCCAGGTGGGCTGACCGGAATGAAAAACTGTTTTTT. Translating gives CASTSRWADRNEKLFF.

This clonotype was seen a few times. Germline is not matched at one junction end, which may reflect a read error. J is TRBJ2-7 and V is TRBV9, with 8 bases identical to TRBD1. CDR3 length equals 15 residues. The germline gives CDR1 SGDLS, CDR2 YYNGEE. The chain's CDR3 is CASSEMTGDSHEQYF. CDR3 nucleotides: TGTGCCAGCAGCGAGATGACAGGGGACTCCCACGAGCAGTACTTC.

CDR3 nucleotide sequence: TGTGCCAGCAGCGTACCCTCGGACAGCGCACAACGCACAGATACGCAGTATTTT. It encodes CASSVPSDSAQRTDTQYF. The V call is TRBV9, the J call TRBJ2-3; TRBD1 is a possible D gene (6 bases). This CDR3 is built from 18 residues. Trimming took 1 base from V and 1 from J, leaving 19 bases between them. CDR1 is SGDLS and CDR2 is YYNGEE in the germline V gene.

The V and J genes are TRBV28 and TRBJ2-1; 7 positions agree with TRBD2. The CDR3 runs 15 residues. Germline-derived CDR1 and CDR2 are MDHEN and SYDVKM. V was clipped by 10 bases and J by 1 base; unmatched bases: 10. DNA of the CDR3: TGTGCCACCGGGCGCGGGGGTTCATCCTACAATGAGCAGTTCTTC. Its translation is CATGRGGSSYNEQFF.

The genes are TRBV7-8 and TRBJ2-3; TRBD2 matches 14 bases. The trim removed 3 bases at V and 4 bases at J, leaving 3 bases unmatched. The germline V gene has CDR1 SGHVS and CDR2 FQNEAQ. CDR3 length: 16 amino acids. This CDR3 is CASSLTSGGAADTQYF. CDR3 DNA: TGTGCCAGCAGCTTGACTAGCGGGGGGGCCGCAGATACGCAGTATTTT.

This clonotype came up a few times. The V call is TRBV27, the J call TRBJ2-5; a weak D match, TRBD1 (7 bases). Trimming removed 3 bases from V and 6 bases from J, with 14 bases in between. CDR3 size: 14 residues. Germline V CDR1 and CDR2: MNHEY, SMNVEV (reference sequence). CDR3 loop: CASSLTGTWQTQYF. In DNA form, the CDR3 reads TGTGCCAGCAGTTTGACAGGGACTTGGCAGACCCAGTACTTC.

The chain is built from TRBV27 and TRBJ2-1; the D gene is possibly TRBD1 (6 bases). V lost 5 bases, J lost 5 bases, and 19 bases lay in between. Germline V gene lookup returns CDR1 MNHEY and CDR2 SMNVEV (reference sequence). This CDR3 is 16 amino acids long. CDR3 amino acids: CASSIYTGTYNNEQFF. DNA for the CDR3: TGTGCCAGCAGTATATACACCGGGACATACAACAATGAGCAGTTCTTC.

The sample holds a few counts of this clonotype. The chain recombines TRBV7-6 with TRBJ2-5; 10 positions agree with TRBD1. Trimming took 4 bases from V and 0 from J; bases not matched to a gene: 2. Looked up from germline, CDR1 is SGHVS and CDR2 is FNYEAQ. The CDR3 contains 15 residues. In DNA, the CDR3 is TGTGCCAGCAGCTGGGGGACAGGGGACCAAGAGACCCAGTACTTC. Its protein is CASSWGTGDQETQYF.

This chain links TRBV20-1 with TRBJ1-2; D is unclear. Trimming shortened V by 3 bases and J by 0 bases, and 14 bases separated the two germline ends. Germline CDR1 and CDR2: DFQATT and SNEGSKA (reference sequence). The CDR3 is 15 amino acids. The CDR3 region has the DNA TGCAGTGCTAGCATACGAACGGAACCTAACTATGGCTACACCTTC. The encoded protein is CSASIRTEPNYGYTF.

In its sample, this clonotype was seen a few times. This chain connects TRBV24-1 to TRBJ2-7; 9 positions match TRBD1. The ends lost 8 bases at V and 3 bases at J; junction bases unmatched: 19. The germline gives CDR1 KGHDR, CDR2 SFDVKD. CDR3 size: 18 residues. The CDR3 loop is CATTKKPGQGGDHYEQYF. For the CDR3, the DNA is TGTGCCACCACTAAAAAACCGGGACAGGGAGGGGACCACTACGAGCAGTACTTC.

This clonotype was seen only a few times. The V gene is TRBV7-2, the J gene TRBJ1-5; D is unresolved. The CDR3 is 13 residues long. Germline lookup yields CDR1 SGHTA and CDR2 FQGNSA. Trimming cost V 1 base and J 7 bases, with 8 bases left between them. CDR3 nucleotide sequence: TGTGCCAGCAGCTTAGGGGCCGGCCAGCCCCAGCATTTT. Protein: CASSLGAGQPQHF. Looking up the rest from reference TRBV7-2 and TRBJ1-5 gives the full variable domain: GAGVSQSPSNKVTEKGKDVELRCDPISGHTALYWYRQSLGQGLEFLIYFQGNSAPDKSGLPSDRFSAERTGGSVSTLTIQRTQQEDSAVYLCASSLGAGQPQHFGDGTRLSIL.

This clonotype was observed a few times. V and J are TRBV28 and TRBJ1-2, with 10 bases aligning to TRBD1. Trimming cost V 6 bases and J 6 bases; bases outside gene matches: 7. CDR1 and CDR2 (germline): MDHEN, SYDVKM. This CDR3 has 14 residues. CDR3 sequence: CASRETGGADGYTF. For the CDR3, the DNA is TGTGCCAGCAGAGAGACAGGGGGCGCTGATGGCTACACCTTC.

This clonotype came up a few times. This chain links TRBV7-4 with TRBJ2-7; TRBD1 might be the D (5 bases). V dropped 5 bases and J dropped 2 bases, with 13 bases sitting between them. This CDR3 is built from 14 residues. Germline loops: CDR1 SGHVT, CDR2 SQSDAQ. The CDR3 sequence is CASSPKGSPYEQYF. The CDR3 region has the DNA TGTGCCAGCAGCCCGAAGGGGTCCCCCTACGAGCAGTACTTC.

The DNA for the CDR3 is TGCGCCAGCACTGGGGGACCAGGGACAGGAAACACCATATATTTT. It codes for CASTGGPGTGNTIYF. This sequence joins TRBV10-2 and TRBJ1-3; weak D call: TRBD1 (6 bases). The germline CDR1 and CDR2 sequences are WSHSY and SAAADI. This CDR3 has 15 residues. Trimming removed 7 bases from V and 4 bases from J, with 17 bases in between.

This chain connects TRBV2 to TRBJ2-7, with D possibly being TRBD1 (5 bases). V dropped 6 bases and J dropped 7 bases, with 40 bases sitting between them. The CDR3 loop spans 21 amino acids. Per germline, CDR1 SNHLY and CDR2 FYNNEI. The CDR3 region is CASRFIFRWLSSKQVPEEQYF. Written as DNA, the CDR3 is TGTGCCAGCAGGTTTATCTTTCGCTGGTTATCTAGTAAACAGGTTCCAGAAGAGCAGTACTTC.

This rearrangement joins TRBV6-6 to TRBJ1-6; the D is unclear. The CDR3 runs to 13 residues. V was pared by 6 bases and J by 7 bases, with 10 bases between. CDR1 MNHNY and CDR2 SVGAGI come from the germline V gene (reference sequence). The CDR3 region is CASRSFGNSPLHF. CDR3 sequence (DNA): TGTGCCAGCAGGTCTTTCGGGAATTCACCCCTCCACTTT.

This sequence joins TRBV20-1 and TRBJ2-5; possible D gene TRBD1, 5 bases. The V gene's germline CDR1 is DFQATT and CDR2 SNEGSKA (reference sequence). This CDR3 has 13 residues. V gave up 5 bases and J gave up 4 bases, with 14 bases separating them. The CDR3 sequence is CSAVRAGPETQYF. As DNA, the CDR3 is TGCAGTGCTGTTAGGGCAGGGCCAGAGACCCAGTACTTC.

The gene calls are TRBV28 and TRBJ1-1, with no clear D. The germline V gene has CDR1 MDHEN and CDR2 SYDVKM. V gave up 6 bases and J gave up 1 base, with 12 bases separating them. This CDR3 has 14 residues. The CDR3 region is CASSPLRGNTEAFF. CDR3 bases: TGTGCCAGCAGCCCTCTCCGAGGGAACACTGAAGCTTTCTTT.

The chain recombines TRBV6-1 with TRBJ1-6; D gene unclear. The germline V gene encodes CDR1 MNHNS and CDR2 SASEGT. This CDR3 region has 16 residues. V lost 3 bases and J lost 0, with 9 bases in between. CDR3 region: CASSEGRSSYNSPLHF. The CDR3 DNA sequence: TGTGCCAGCAGTGAGGGCAGAAGCTCCTATAATTCACCCCTCCACTTT.

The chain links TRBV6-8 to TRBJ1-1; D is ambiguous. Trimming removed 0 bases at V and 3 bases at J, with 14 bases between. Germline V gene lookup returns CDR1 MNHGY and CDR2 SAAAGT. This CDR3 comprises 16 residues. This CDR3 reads CASSYSSISDYTEAFF. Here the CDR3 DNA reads TGTGCCAGCAGTTACTCGAGTATCAGTGATTACACTGAAGCTTTCTTT.

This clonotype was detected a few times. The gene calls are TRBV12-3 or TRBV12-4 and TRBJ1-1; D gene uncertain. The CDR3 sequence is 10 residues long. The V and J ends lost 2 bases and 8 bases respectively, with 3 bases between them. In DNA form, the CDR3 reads TGTGCCAGCAGTTTAACGGAAGCTTTCTTT. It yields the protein CASSLTEAFF.

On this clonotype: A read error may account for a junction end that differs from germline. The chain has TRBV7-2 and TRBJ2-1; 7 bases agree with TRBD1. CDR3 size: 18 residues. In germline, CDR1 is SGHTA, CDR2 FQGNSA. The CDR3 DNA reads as TGTGCCAGCAGCCTACGGACAGGTATCCCTCCTCCCTACAGTGAGCAGTTCTTC. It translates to CASSLRTGIPPPYSEQFF.

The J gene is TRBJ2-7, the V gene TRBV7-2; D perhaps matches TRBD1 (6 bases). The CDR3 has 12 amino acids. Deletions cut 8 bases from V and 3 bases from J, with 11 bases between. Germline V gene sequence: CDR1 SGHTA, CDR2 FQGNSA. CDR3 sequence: CASEGVLYEQYF. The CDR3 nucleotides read TGTGCCAGCGAGGGGGTTCTCTACGAGCAGTACTTC.

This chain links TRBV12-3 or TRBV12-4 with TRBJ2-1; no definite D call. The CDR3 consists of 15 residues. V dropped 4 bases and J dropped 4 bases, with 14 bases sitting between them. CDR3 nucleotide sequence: TGTGCCAGCAGTTGGTCCGTCCTTTCTTACAATGAGCAGTTCTTC. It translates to CASSWSVLSYNEQFF.

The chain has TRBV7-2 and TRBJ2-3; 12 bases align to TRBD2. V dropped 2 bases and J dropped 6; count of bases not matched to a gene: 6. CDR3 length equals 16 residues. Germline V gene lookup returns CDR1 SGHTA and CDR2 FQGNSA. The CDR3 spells CASSLLAGGAGDTQYF. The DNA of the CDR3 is TGTGCCAGCAGCTTACTAGCGGGGGGGGCCGGGGATACGCAGTATTTT.

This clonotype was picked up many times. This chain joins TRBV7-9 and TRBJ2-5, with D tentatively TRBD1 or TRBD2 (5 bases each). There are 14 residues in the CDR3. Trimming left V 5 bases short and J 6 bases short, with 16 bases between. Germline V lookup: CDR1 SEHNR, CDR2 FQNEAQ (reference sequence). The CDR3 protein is CASSGDDSVQTQYF. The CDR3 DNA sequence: TGTGCCAGCAGCGGGGACGATTCGGTGCAGACCCAGTACTTC.

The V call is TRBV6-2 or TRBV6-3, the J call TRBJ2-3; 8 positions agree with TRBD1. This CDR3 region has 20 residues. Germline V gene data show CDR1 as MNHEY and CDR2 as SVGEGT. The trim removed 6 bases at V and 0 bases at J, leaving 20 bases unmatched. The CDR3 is CASSVLPEGQGAASTDTQYF. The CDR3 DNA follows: TGTGCCAGCAGCGTGCTCCCTGAAGGACAGGGAGCGGCTAGCACAGATACGCAGTATTTT.

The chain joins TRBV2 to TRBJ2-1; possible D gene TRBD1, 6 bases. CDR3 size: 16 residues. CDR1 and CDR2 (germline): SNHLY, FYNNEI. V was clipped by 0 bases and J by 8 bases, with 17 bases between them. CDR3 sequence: CASSEALRDNTDEQFF. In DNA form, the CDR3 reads TGTGCCAGCAGTGAAGCCTTGAGGGACAATACCGATGAGCAGTTCTTC.

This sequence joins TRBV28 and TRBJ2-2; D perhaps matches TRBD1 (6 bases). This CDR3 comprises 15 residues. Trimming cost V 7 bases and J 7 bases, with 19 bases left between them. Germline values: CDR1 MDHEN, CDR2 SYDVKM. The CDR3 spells CASTLWAGVDGELFF. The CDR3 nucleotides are TGTGCCAGCACTCTGTGGGCAGGGGTTGACGGGGAGCTGTTTTTT.

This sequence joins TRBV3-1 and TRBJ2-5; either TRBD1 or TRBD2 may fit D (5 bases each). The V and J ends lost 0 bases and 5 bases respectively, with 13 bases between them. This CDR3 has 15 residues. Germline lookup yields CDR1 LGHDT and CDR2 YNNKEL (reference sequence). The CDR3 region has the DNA TGTGCCAGCAGCCAAGATTTGGGGGATGGCGAGACCCAGTACTTC. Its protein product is CASSQDLGDGETQYF.